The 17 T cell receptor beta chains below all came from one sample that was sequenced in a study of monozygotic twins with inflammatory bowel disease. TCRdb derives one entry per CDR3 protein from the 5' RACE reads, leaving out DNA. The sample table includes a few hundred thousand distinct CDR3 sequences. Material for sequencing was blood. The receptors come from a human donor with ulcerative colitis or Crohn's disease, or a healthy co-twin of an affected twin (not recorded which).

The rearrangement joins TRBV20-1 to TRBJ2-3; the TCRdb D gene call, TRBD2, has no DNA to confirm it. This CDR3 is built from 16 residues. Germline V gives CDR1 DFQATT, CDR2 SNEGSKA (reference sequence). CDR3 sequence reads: CSASGPAGSFRDTQYF.

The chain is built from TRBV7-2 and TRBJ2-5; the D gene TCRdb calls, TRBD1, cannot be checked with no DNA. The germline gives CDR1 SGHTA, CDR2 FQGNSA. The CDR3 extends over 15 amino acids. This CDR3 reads CASSFQGGSQETQYF.

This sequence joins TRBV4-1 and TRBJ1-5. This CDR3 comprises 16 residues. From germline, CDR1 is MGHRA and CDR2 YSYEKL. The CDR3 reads CASSQDWGNSNQPQHF.

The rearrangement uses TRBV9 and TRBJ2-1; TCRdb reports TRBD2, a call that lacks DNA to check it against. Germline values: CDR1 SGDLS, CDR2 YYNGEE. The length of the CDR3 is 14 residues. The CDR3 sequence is CASSAAEGMGEQFF.

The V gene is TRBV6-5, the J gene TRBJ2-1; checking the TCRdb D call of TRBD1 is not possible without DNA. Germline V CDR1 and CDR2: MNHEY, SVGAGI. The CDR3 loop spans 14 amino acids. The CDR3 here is CASSYAQGVGGQFF.

CDR3 amino acids: CASSYYGVPEKLFF. V and J are TRBV6-5 and TRBJ1-4. Germline CDR1 MNHEY, CDR2 SVGAGI. This CDR3 is built from 14 residues.

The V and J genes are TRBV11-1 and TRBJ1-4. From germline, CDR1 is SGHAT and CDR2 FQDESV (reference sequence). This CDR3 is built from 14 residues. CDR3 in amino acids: CASSYGATNEKLFF. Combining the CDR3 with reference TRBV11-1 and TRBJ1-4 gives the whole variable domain EAEVAQSPRYKITEKSQAVAFWCDPISGHATLYWYRQILGQGPELLVQFQDESVVDDSQLPKDRFSAERLKGVDSTLKIQPAELGDSAMYLCASSYGATNEKLFFGSGTQLSVL.

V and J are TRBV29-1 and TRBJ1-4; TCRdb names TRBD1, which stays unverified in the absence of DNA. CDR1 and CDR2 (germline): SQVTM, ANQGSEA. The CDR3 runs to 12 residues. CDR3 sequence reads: CSVATGDEKLFF. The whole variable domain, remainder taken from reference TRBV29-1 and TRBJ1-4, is SAVISQKPSRDICQRGTSLTIQCQVDSQVTMMFWYRQQPGQSLTLIATANQGSEATYESGFVIDKFPISRPNLTFSTLTVSNMSPEDSSIYLCSVATGDEKLFFGSGTQLSVL.

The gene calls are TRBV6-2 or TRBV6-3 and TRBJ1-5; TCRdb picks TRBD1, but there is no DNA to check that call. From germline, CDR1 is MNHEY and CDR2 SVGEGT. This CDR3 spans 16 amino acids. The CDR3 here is CASSYSTGRGNQPQHF.

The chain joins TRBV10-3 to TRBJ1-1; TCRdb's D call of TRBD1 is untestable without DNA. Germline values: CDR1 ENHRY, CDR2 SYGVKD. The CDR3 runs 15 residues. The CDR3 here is CAISESGAGSTEAFF.

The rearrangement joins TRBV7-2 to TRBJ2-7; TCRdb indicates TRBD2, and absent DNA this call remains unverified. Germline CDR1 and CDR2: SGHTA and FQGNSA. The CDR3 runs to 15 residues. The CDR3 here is CASSRTSGGDYEQYF.

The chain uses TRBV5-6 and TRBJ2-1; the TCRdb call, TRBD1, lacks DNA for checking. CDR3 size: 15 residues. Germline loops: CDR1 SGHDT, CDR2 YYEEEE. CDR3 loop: CASSTDSELYNEQFF.

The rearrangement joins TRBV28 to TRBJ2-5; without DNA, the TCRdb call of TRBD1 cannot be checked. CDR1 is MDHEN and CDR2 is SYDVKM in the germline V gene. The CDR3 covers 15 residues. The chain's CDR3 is CASRPRGQQQETQYF.

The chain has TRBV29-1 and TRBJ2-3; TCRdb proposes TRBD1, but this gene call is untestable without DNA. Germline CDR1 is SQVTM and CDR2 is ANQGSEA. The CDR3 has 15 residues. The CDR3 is CSVGVGGRGTDTQYF.

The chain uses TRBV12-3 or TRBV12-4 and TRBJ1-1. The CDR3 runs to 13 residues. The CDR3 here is CASSFPSSLEAFF.

CDR3 in amino acids: CASSQDKRNSPLHF. V usage is TRBV4-3 and J usage is TRBJ1-6. The CDR3 totals 14 residues. Germline CDR1 and CDR2: LGHNA and YSLEER.

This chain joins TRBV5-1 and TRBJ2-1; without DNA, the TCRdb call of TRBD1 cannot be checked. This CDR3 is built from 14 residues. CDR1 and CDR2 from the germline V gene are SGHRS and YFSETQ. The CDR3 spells CASRSGQGIDEQFF.